This T cell receptor (beta chain) appears in the sequencing data of a study of blood T cell repertoires in COVID-19. Sequenced by immunoSEQ multiplex PCR; TCRdb stores in-frame clones only, minus some. This table holds 220,000 or so clones, roughly 80% found once. CDR1 and CDR2 (germline): LGHDT, YNNKEL (reference sequence). The CDR3 covers 15 residues. Trimming stripped 4 bases from V and 7 bases from J, with 14 bases between. The V gene is TRBV3-1 (or the pseudogene TRBV3-2), the J gene TRBJ1-6; no definite D call. Sequencing was carried out using peripheral blood. The receptor comes from a woman of 80 years or more with COVID-19, enrolled during active disease. CDR3 amino acids: CASSPIAAVNSPLHF. CDR3 bases: TGTGCCAGCAGCCCGATTGCGGCTGTCAATTCACCCCTCCACTTT.